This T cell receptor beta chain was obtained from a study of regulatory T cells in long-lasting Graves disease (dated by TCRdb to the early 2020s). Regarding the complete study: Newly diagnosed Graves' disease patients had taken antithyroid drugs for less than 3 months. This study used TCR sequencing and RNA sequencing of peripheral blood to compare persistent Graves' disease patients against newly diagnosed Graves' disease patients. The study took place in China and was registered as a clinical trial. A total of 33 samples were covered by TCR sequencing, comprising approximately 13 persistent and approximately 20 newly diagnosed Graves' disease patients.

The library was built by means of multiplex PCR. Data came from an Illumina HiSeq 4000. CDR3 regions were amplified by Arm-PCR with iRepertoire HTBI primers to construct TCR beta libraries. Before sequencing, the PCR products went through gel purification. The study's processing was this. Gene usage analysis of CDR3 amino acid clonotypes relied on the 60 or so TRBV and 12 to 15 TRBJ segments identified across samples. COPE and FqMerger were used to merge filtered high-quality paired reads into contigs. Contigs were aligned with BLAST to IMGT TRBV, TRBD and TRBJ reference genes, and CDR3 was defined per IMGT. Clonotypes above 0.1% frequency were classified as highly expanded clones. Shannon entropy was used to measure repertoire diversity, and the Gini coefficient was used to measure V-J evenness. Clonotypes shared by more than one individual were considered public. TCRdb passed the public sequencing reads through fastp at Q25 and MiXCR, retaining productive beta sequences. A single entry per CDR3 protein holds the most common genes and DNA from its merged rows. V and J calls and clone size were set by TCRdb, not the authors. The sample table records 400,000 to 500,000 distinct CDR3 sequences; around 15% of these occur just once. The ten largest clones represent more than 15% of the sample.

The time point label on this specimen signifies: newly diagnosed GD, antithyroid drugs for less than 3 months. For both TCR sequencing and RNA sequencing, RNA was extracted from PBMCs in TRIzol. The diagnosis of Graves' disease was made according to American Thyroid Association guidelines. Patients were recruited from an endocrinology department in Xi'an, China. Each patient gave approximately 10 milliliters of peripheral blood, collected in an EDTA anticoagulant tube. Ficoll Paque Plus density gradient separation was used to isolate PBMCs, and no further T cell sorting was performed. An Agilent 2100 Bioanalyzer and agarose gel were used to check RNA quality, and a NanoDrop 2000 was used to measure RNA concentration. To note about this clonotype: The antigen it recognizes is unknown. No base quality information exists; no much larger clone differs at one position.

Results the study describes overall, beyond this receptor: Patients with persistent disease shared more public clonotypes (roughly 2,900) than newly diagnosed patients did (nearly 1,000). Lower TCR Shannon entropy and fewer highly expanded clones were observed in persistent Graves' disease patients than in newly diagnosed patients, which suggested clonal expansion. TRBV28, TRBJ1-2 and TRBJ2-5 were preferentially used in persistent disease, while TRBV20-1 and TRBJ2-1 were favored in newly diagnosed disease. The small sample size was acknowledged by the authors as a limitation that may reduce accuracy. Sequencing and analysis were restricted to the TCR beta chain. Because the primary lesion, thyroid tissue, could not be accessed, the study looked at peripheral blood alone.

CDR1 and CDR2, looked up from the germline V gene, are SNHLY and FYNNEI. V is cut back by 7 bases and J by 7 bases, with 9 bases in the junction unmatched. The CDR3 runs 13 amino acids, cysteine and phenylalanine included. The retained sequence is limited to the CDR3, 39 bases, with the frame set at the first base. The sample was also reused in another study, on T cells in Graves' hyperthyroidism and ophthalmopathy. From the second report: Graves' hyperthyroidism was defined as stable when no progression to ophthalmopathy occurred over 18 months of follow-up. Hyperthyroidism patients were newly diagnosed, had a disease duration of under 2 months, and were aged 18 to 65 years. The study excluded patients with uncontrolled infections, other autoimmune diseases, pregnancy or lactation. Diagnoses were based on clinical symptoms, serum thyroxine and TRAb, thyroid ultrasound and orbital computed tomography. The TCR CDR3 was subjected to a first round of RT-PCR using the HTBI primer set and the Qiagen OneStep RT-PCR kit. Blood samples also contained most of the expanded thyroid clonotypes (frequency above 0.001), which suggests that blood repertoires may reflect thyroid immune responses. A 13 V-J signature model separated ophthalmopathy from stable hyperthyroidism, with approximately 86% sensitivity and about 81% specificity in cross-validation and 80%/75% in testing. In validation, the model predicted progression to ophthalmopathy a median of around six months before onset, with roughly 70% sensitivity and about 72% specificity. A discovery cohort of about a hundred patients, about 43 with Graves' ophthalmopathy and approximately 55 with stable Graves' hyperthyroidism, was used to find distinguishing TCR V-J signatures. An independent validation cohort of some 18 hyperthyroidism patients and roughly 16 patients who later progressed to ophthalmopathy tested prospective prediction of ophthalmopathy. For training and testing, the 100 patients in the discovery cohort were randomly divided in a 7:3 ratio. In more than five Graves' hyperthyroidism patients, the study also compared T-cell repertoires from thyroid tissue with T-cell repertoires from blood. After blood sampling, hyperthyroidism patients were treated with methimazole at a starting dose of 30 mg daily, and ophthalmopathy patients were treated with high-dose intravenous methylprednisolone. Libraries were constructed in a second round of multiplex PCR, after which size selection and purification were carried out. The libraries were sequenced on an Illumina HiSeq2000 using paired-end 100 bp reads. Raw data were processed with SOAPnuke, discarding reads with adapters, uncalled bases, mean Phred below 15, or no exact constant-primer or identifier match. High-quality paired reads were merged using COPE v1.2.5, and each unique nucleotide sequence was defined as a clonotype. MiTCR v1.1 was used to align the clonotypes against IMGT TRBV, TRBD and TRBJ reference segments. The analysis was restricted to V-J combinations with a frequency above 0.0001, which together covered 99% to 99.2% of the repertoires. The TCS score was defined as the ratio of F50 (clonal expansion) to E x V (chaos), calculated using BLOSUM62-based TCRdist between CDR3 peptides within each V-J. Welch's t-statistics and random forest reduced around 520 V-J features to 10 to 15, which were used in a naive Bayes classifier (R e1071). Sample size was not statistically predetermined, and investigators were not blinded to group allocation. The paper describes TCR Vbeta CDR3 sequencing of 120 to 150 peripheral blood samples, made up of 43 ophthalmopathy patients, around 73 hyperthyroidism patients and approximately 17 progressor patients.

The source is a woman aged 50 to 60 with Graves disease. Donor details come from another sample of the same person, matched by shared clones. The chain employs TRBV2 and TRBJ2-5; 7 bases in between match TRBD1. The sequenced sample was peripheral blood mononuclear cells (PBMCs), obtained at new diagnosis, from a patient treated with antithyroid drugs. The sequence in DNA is TGTGCCAGCAATGATGACAGGGCAGTGACCCAGTACTTC. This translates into CASNDDRAVTQYF.